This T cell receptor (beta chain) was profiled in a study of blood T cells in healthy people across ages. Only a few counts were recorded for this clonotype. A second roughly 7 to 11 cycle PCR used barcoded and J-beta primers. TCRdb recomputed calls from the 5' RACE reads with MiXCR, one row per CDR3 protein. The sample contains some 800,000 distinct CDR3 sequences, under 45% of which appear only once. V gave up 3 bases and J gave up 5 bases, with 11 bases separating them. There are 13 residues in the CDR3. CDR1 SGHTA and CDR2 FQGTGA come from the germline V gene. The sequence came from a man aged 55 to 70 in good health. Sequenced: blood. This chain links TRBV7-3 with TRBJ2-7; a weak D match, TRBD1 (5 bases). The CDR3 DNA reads TGTGCCAGCAGCTTGCACAGGACGGACGAGCAGTACTTC. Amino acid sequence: CASSLHRTDEQYF.